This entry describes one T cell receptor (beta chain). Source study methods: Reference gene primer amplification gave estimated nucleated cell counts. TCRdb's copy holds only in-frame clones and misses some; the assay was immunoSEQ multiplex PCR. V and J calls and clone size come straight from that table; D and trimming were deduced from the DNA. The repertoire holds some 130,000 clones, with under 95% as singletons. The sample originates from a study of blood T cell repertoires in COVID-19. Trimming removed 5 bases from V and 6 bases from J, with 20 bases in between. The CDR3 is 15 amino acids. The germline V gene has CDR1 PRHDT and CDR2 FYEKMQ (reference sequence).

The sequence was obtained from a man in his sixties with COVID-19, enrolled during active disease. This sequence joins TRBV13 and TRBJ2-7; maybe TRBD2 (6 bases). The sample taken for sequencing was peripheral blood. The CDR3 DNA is TGTGCCAGCAGCCTTAGGGTAGGAGGGCTTGGCGAGCAGTACTTC. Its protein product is CASSLRVGGLGEQYF.